The clone carrying this T cell receptor beta chain appeared a few times. The V segment lost 3 bases and the J segment 2 bases; nucleotides outside the gene matches: 11. The CDR3 is 16 amino acids. The germline gives CDR1 SGHNT, CDR2 YYREEE (reference sequence). Original methodology: Amplification of reference gene primers provided the estimated nucleated cell counts. TCRdb's table, derived via immunoSEQ multiplex PCR, lists solely in-frame clones and lacks some. The DNA was the basis for D and trimming; V, J and clone size are from that table. This sample has roughly 200,000 clones, with 75% to 90% found just once. The entry originates in a study of blood T cell repertoires in COVID-19. On the study more broadly: COVID-19 samples, acute and convalescent, were from the United States, Italy and Spain. From T cells, B-cell-depleted T cells, or PBMCs came the material, which was cDNA or gDNA.

The J gene is TRBJ2-7, the V gene TRBV5-4, with TRBD2 identical over 7 bases. Source material: peripheral blood. The TCR was taken from a man in his 60s with acute or convalescent COVID-19. The CDR3 DNA sequence: TGTGCCAGCAGCTCCCTGGGGTCGGGGAGGGCCTACGAGCAGTACTTC. Translated: CASSSLGSGRAYEQYF.